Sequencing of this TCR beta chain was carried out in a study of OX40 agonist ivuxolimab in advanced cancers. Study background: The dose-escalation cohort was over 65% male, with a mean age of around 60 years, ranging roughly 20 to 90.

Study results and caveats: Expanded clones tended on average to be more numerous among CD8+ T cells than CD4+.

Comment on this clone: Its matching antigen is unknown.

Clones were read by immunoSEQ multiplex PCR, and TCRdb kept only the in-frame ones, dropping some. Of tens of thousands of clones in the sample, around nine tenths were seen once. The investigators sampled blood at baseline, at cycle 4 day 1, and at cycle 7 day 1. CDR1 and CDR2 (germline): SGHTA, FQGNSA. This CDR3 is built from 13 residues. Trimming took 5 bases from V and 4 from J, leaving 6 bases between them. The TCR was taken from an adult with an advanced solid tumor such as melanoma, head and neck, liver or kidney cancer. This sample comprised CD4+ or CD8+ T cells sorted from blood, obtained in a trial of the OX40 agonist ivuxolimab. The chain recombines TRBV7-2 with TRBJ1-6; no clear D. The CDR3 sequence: CASSLAYNSPLHF. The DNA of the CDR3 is TGTGCCAGCAGCCTCGCTTATAATTCACCCCTCCACTTT.